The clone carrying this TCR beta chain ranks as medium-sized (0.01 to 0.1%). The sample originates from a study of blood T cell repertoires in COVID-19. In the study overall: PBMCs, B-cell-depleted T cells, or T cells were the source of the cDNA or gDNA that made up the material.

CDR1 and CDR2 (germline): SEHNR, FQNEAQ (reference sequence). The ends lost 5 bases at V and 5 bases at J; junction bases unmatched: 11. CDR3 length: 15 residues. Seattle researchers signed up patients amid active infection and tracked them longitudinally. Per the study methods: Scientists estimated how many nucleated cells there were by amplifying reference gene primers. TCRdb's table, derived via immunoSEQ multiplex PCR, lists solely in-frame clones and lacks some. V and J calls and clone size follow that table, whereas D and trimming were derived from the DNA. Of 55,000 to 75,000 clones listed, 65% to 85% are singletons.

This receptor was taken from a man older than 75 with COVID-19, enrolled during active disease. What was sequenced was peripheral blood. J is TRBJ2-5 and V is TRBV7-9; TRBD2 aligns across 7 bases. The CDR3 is CASSPTGGPVETQYF. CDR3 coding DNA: TGTGCCAGCAGCCCCACGGGAGGACCCGTGGAGACCCAGTACTTC.